This T cell receptor beta chain derives from a study of Ad26.COV2.S vaccination and SARS-CoV-2 variants (dated by TCRdb to 2020 to 2023). Concerning the study at large: Donors in the vaccine arm were drawn from COV1001, a multicentre, randomized, double-blind, placebo-controlled phase I-IIa trial testing Ad26.COV2.S in healthy adults. Dosing of Ad26.COV2.S was intramuscular, at either 5x10^10 or 1x10^11 viral particles, delivered as one shot or as two shots spaced 56 days apart. Trial participants were randomized into five groups of five, in which low-dose or high-dose Ad26.COV2.S was given once or twice, or placebo was given on both occasions. TCRbeta repertoire sequencing served as the tool for gauging how specific and how broad the SARS-CoV-2-reactive T cell receptors were following Ad26.COV2.S vaccination. A total of approximately 30 samples were included in the TCR-sequenced set, comprising about 20 Ad26.COV2.S vaccine recipients, 5 placebo recipients and 8 SARS-CoV-2 convalescent individuals. Investigators did not know the trial group allocation while performing experiments and assessing outcomes.

Points the paper makes about the study in general: Non-spike TCR breadth was comparable between vaccine and placebo recipients, consistent with the vaccine containing only spike. According to the authors, total T cell responses may have been underestimated by the TCR breadth and depth analyses. Higher spike-specific TCR breadth was observed in Ad26.COV2.S recipients than in placebo recipients (P = 0.0014). Substantial breadth of spike-specific CD8+ and CD4+ T cell responses was reported after vaccination. The study lacked the statistical power to compare responses across vaccine doses or regimens.

The sample's treatment or condition label is to be understood as: about 20 received Ad26.COV2.S at low or high dose, single or two shots; about five received placebo; per-sample allocation not given. For vaccine and placebo recipients, repertoires were sequenced using samples collected on day 63 after the first injection. Between 29 July and 7 August 2020, Cohort 1b enrolled some 25 adults aged 18-55 years at one site in Boston, USA. As a vaccine, Ad26.COV2.S was a replication-incompetent adenovirus type 26 vector that expressed a prefusion-stabilized SARS-CoV-2 spike protein derived from the original Wuhan strain. From a lookup of the germline V gene, CDR1 and CDR2 are SGHRS and YFSETQ. The junction shows trimming of 4 bases on V and 1 base on J, and the gene matches do not reach 14 bases of it. Taken from cysteine to phenylalanine, the CDR3 has 18 residues. The CDR3 DNA has 54 bases and is translated from base 1.

In regard to this clone: The specificity of this receptor is unknown. No clone much larger than this one lies a single base away; base qualities are absent.

The immunoSEQ Assay was used to sequence TCRbeta CDR3 regions. After extraction, genomic DNA underwent amplification by bias-controlled multiplex PCR, followed by high-throughput sequencing. The original pipeline was this. To quantify the absolute abundance of each unique TCRbeta CDR3 region, sequences were collapsed and filtered. T cell fraction was estimated by normalizing TCRbeta template counts to usable DNA, with usable DNA measured through amplification of reference genes found in all nucleated cells. Repertoire TCRs were annotated as SARS-CoV-2-specific by exact matching of V gene, CDR3 amino acid sequence and J gene to a known reactive TCR set. The reference SARS-CoV-2 TCR set came from MIRA and was filtered for enrichment in COVID-19-positive ImmuneCODE repertoires, removing public or cross-reactive TCRs. Drawing on the MIRA antigens, annotated TCRs were analysed further at the level of specific ORF or position within ORF. Breadth was defined as annotated unique rearrangements over total unique productive rearrangements; depth was the summed frequency of those rearrangements. Two-sided Wilcoxon rank-sum tests were applied when comparing TCR breadth between groups. Here the immuneACCESS table is served through TCRdb, limited to in-frame sequences with V and J called. Missing clones are a known gap in these copies; in checked studies unresolved V genes cover under half, and the rest lacks a known reason. V, J and clone size derive from that table, while D and trimming were established from the DNA sequence. This sample holds about 350,000 clones; roughly 84% were observed only once. The ten top clones hold 3.4% of the sample.

The V gene is TRBV5-1 and the J gene is TRBJ2-7; 10 central bases correspond to TRBD1. The sample consisted of peripheral blood, taken in a trial of Ad26.COV2.S vaccine versus placebo. The receptor was derived from a person between 18 and 60 years old who received the Ad26.COV2.S COVID-19 vaccine or a placebo. Here is the DNA: TGCGCCAGCAGCAGGGAGGCGTACGGACAGGGGGTGTCCTACGAGCAGTACTTC. It translates to CASSREAYGQGVSYEQYF.